This T cell receptor (beta chain) came from a study of OX40 agonist ivuxolimab in advanced cancers. Background on the study: Enrollees could have had prior anti-PD-1, anti-PD-L1 or anti-CTLA-4 therapy, which about 42% had received.

Repertoires were generated with immunoSEQ multiplex PCR, while TCRdb's copy carries only in-frame clones and drops some. The data hold about 48,000 clones, with 85% to 90% observed a single time. CDR1 and CDR2 from the germline V gene are GTSNPN and SVGIG (reference sequence). The CDR3 totals 14 residues. Trimming cost V 4 bases and J 10 bases, with 20 bases left between them. The sequence was obtained from an adult with an advanced solid tumor such as melanoma, head and neck, liver or kidney cancer. Specimen: CD4+ or CD8+ T cells sorted from blood, collected in a trial of the OX40 agonist ivuxolimab. This chain joins TRBV30 and TRBJ2-1, with D unresolved. CDR3 region: CAWTRIPTSREQFF. The CDR3 region has the DNA TGTGCCTGGACCCGAATTCCTACCTCGAGGGAGCAGTTCTTC.